This T cell receptor (beta chain) was sequenced during a study of blood T cell repertoires in COVID-19. Study summary: The cDNA or gDNA used as material had been derived from T cells, B-cell-depleted T cells, or PBMCs.

The length of the CDR3 is 16 residues. Between the trimmed V and J ends, which lost 2 bases and 1 base, there was a span of 14 bases. Per germline, CDR1 SEHNR and CDR2 FQNEAQ (reference sequence). Authors' processing steps: Reference gene primer amplification gave nucleated cell count estimates. Repertoires were generated with immunoSEQ multiplex PCR, while TCRdb's copy carries only in-frame clones and drops some. The V and J calls and clone size were taken over from that table, and D and trimming were inferred from the DNA. The table has 110,000 to 150,000 clones, approximately 90% seen once. Source material: peripheral blood. This receptor was obtained from a man between 60 and 75 years old with active or convalescent COVID-19. The V call is TRBV7-9, the J call TRBJ2-5, with a weak D call TRBD1 (7 bases). In nucleotides, the CDR3 is TGTGCCAGCAGCTTACCCCAGGGGGGAATCCAAGAGACCCAGTACTTC. Its protein product is CASSLPQGGIQETQYF.